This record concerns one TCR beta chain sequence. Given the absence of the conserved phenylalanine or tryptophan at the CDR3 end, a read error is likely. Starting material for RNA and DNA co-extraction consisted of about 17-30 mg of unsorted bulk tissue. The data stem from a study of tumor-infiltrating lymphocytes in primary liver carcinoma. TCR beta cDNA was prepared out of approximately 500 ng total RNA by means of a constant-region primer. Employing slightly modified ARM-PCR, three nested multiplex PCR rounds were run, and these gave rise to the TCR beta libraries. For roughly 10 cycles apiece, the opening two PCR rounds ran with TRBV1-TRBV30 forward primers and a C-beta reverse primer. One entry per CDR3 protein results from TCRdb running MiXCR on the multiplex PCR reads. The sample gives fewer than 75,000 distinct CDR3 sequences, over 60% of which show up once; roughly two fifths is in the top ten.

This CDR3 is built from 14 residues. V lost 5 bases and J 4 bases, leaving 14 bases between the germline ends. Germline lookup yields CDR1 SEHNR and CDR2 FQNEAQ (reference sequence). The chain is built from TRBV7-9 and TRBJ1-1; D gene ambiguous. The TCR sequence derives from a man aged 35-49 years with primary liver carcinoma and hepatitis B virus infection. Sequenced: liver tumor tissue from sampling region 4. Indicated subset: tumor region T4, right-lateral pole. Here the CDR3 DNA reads TGTGCCAGCAGCACTAGCTCCGATGGCACTGAAGCTTTCCTT. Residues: CASSTSSDGTEAFL.